This T cell receptor beta chain was identified in a study of control samples from healthy donors and cancer patients. CDR1 is SGHRS and CDR2 is YFSETQ in the germline V gene. CDR3 length: 15 residues. V shed 0 bases and J shed 4 bases, with 10 bases lying between them. Clones were sequenced by immunoSEQ multiplex PCR, and TCRdb holds only the in-frame ones, with some missing. Here the sample spans 75,000 to 90,000 clones, approximately 90% being singletons. Sequences were obtained from blood. This chain uses TRBV5-1 with TRBJ2-2; a possible D gene is TRBD1 (5 bases). The receptor was isolated from a man in his fifties in good health. CDR3 protein: CASSLGQGVTGELFF. The CDR3 DNA follows: TGCGCCAGCAGCTTGGGTCAGGGTGTCACCGGGGAGCTGTTTTTT.